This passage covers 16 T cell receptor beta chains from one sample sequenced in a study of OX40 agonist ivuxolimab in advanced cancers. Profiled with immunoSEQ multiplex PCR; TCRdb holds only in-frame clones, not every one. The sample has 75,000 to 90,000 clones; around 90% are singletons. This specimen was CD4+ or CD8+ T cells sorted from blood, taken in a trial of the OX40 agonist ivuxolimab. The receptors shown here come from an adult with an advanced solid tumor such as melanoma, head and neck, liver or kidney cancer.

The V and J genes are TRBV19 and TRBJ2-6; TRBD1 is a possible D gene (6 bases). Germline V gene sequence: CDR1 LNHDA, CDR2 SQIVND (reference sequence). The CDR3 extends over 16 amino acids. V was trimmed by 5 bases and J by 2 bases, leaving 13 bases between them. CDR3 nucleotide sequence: TGTGCCAGTAGTGCTAACCAGGGGACTGGGGCCAACGTCCTGACTTTC. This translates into CASSANQGTGANVLTF.

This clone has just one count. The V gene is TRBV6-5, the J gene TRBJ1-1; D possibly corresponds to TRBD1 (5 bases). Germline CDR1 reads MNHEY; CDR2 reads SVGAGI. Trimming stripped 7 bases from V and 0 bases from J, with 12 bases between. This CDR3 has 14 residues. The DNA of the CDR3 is TGTGCCAGCATGGGGGGTCAGATGAACACTGAAGCTTTCTTT. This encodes CASMGGQMNTEAFF.

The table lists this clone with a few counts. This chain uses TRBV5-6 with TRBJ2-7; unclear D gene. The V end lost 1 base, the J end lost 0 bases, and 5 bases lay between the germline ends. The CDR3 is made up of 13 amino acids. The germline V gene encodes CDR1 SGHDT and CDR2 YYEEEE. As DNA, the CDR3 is TGTGCCAGCAGCTTGCTGAGCTCCTACGAGCAGTACTTC. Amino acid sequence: CASSLLSSYEQYF.

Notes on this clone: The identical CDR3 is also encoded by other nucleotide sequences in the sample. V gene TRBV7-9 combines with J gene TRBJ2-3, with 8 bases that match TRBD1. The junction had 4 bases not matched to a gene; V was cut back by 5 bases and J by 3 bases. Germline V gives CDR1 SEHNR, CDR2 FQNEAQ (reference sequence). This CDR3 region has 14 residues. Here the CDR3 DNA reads TGTGCCAGCAGCAAAGACAGGGGAACAGATACGCAGTATTTT. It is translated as CASSKDRGTDTQYF. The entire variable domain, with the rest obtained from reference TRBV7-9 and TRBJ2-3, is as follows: DTGVSQNPRHKITKRGQNVTFRCDPISEHNRLYWYRQTLGQGPEFLTYFQNEAQLEKSRLLSDRFSAERPKGSFSTLEIQRTEQGDSAMYLCASSKDRGTDTQYFGPGTRLTVL.

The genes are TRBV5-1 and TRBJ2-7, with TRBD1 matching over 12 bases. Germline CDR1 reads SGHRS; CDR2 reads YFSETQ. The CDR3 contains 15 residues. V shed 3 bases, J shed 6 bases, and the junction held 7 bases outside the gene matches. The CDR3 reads CASSWTGTGGGEQYF. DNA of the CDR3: TGCGCCAGCAGCTGGACCGGGACAGGGGGCGGCGAGCAGTACTTC.

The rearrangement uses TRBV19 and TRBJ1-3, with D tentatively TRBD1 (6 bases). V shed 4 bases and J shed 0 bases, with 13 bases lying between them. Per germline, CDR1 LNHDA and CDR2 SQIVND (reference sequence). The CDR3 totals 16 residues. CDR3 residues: CASSTGTFGSGNTIYF. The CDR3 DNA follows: TGTGCCAGTAGTACGGGGACATTCGGCTCTGGAAACACCATATATTTT.

CDR3 DNA sequence: TGTGCCAGCGGTAATCTGGGACCCCGAAGGAATGAGCAGTTCTTC. It encodes CASGNLGPRRNEQFF. This chain links TRBV27 with TRBJ2-1, with D perhaps given as TRBD1 or TRBD2 (5 bases each). The length of the CDR3 is 15 residues. Per germline, CDR1 MNHEY and CDR2 SMNVEV (reference sequence). The V gene lost 8 bases and the J gene lost 7 bases, with 21 bases spanning the gap.

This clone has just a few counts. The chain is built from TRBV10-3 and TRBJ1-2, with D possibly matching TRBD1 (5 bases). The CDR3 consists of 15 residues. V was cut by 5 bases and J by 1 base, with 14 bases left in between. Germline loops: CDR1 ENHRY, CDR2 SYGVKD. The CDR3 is CAISQGAPGNYGYTF. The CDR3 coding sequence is TGTGCCATCAGTCAAGGGGCGCCGGGTAACTATGGCTACACCTTC.

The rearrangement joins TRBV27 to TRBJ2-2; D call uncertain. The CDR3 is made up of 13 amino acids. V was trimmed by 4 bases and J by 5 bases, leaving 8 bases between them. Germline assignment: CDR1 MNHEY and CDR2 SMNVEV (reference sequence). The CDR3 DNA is TGTGCCAGCAGTTGGGGTAGTACCGGGGAGCTGTTTTTT. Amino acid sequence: CASSWGSTGELFF.

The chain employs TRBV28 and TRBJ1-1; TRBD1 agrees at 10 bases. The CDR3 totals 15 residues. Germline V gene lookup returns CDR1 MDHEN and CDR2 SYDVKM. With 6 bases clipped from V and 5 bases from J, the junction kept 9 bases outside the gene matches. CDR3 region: CASSPGTGVGTEAFF. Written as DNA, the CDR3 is TGTGCCAGCAGCCCCGGGACAGGGGTTGGTACTGAAGCTTTCTTT.

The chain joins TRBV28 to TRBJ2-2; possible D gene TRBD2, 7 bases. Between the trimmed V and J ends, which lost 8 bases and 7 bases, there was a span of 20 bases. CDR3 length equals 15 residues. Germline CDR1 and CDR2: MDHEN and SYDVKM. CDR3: CASGGANAGSGELFF. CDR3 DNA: TGTGCCAGCGGGGGGGCGAACGCGGGTAGCGGGGAGCTGTTTTTT.

The CDR3 loop reads CSVDSLAGPNNEQFF. CDR3 bases: TGCAGCGTGGACTCCTTAGCGGGACCAAACAATGAGCAGTTCTTC. V and J are TRBV29-1 and TRBJ2-1, with 8 nucleotides matching TRBD2. This CDR3 has 15 amino acids. Trimming took 6 bases from V and 5 from J; bases not matched to a gene: 12. CDR1 is SQVTM and CDR2 is ANQGSEA in the germline V gene.

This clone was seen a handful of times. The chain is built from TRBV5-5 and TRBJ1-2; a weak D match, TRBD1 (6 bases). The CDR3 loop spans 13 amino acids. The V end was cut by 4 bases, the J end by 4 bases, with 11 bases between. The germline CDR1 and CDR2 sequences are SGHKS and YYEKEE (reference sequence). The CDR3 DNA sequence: TGTGCCAGCAGCCCGCAGGGGACCTATGGCTACACCTTC. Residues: CASSPQGTYGYTF.

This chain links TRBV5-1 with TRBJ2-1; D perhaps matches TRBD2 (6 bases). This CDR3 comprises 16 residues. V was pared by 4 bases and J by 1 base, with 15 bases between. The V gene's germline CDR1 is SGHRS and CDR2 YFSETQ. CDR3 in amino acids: CASSLVSSVSYNEQFF. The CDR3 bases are TGCGCCAGCAGCCTCGTATCTAGCGTATCCTACAATGAGCAGTTCTTC.

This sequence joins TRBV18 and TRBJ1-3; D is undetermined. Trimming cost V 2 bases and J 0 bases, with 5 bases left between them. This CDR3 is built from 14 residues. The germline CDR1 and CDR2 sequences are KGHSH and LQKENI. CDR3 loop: CASSPSGSGNTIYF. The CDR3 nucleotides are TGTGCCAGCTCACCATCAGGCTCTGGAAACACCATATATTTT.

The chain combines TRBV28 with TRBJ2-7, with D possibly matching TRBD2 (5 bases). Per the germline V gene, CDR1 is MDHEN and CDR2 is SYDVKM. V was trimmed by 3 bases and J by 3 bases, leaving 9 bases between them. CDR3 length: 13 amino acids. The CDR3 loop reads CASSLTGYYEQYF. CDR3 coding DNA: TGTGCCAGCAGTTTGACGGGGTACTACGAGCAGTACTTC.